This entry describes one TCR beta chain. Its antigen is currently unknown. The study co-extracted DNA and RNA from around 20-30 mg of unsorted bulk tissue. Surgical resection was used to treat these primary liver carcinoma patients. The V end was cut by 5 bases, the J end by 3 bases, with 11 bases between. Germline V gene data show CDR1 as DFQATT and CDR2 as SNEGSKA (reference sequence). The CDR3 is 12 residues long. This specimen comes from a study of tumor-infiltrating lymphocytes in primary liver carcinoma. Study outcomes and limitations: The study found a significantly higher top-250-clone fraction in tumors than in blood (p = 0.039). Compared with tumor region pairs, tumor-adjacent and tumor-blood pairs overlapped less.

A primer in the constant region served to generate TCR beta cDNA from 500 to 600 ng of total RNA. Three nested multiplex PCR rounds, a slightly modified ARM-PCR, produced the libraries for TCR beta. Each of the first two PCR rounds ran roughly 9 cycles with TRBV1-TRBV30 forward and C-beta reverse primers. TCRdb ran MiXCR on the multiplex PCR reads and lists one entry per CDR3 protein. The table has about 120,000 distinct CDR3 sequences, about two thirds seen once. The source of this sequence is a woman in her sixties with primary liver carcinoma and hepatitis B virus infection. Sequenced material: tumor-adjacent normal liver tissue. This chain connects TRBV20-1 to TRBJ2-7, with D perhaps matching TRBD2 (6 bases). The CDR3 DNA sequence: TGCAGTGCTGCTAGCGCCTACTACGAGCAGTACTTC. Translation gives CSAASAYYEQYF.